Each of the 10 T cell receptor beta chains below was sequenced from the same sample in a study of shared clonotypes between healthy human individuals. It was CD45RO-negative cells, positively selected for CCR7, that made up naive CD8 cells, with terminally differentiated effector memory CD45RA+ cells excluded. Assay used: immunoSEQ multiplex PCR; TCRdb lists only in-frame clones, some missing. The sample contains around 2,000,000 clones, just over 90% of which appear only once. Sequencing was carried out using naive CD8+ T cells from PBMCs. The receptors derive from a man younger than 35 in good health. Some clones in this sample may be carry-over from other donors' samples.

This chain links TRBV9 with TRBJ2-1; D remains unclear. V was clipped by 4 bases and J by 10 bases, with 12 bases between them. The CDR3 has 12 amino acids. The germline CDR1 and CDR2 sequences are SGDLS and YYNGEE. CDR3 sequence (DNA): TGTGCCAGCAGCCCCTCTACTCGGGAGCAGTTCTTC. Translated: CASSPSTREQFF.

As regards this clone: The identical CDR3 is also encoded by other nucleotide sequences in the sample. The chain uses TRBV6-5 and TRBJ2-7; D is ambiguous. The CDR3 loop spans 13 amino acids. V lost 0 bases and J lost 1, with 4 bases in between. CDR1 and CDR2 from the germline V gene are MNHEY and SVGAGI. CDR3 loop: CASSYSPSYEQYF. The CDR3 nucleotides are TGTGCCAGCAGTTACTCGCCTTCCTACGAGCAGTACTTC.

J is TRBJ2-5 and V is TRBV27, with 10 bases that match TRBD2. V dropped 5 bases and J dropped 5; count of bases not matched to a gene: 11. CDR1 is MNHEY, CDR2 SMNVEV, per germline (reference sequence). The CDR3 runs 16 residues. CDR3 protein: CASSPSQTSGRETQYF. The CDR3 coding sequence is TGTGCCAGCAGTCCGTCACAGACTAGCGGGCGGGAGACCCAGTACTTC.

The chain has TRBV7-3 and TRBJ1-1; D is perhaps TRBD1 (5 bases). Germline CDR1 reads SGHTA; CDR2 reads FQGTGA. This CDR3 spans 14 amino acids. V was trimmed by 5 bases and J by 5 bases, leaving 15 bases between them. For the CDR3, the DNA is TGTGCCAGCAGCCCCTTGGGGGTGGGGACTGAAGCTTTCTTT. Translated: CASSPLGVGTEAFF.

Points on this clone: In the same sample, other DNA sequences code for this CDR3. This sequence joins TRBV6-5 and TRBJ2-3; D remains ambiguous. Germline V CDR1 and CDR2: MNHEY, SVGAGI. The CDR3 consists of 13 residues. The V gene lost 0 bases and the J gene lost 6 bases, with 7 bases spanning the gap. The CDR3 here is CASSYSNWDTQYF. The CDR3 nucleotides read TGTGCCAGCAGTTACTCCAATTGGGATACGCAGTATTTT.

CDR3 nucleotide sequence: TGTGCCAGTAGTGACCAGGGAGAGAACACTGAAGCTTTCTTT. Protein: CASSDQGENTEAFF. The V and J genes are TRBV19 and TRBJ1-1; D is possibly TRBD1 (5 bases). CDR3 length equals 14 residues. The germline V gene encodes CDR1 LNHDA and CDR2 SQIVND (reference sequence). V was clipped by 5 bases and J by 1 base, with 11 bases between them.

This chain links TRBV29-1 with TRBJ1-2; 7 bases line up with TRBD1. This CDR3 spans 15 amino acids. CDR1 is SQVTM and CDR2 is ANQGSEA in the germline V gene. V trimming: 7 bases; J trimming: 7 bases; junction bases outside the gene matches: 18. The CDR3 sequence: CSGDRENWEGGGYTF. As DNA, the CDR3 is TGCAGCGGCGACAGGGAGAATTGGGAGGGGGGTGGCTACACCTTC.

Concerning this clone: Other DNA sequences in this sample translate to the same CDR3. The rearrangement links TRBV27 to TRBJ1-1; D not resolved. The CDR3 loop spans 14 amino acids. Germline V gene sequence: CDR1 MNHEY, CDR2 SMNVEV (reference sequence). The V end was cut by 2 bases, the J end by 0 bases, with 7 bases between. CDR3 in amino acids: CASSLRLLNTEAFF. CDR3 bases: TGTGCCAGCAGTTTACGGCTCTTGAACACTGAAGCTTTCTTT.

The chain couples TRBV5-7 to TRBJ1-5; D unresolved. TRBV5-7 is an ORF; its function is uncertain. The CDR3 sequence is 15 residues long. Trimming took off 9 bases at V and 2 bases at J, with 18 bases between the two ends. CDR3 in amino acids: CANRNPETGNQPQHF. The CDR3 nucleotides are TGTGCCAACCGAAACCCGGAAACCGGCAATCAGCCCCAGCATTTT.

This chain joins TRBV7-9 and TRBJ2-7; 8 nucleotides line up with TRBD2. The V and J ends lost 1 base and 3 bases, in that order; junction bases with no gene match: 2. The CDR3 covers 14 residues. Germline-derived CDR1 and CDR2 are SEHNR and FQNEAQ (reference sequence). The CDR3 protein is CASSLVAGHYEQYF. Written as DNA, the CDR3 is TGTGCCAGCAGCTTAGTAGCGGGACACTACGAGCAGTACTTC.